The clone carrying this T cell receptor beta chain was seen a handful of times. In the authors' workflow: Scientists estimated how many nucleated cells there were by amplifying reference gene primers. The table came from immunoSEQ multiplex PCR; TCRdb's copy has only in-frame clones and leaves some out. V and J calls and clone size follow that table, whereas D and trimming were derived from the DNA. The table has roughly 160,000 clones, roughly 85% seen once. The V end was cut by 4 bases, the J end by 0 bases, with 10 bases between. The length of the CDR3 is 14 residues. Germline CDR1 reads SGHKS; CDR2 reads YYEKEE (reference sequence). This study enrolled people aged about 18 to 90 from around 26 US geographic areas. Participants were placed into cohorts based on the clinical history they reported. This entry is derived from a study of blood T cell repertoires in COVID-19. The overall study: The study counted Cohort 3 donors as recovered given two negative PCRs, clearance, or symptom resolution.

Sequenced material: PBMCs or T cells enriched from blood (not recorded which). This sequence joins TRBV5-5 and TRBJ1-1; no clear D. The receptor's source is a woman in her 70s in a cohort exposed to, infected with or recovered from COVID-19 (not recorded which). Here the CDR3 reads CASSPTALNTEAFF. Here the CDR3 DNA reads TGTGCCAGCAGCCCCACAGCCTTGAACACTGAAGCTTTCTTT.